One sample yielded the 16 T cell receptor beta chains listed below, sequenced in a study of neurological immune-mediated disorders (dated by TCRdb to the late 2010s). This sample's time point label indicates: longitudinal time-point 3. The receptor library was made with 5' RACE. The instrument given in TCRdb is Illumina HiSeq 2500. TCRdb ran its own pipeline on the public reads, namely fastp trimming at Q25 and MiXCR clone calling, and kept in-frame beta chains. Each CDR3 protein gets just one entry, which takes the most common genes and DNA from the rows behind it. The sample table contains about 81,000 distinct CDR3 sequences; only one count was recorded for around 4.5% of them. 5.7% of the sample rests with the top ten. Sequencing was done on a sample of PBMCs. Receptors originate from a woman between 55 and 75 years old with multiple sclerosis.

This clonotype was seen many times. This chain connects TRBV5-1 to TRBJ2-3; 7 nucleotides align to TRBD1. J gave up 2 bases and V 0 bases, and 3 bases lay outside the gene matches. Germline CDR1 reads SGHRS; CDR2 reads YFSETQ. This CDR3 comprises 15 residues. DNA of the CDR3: TGCGCCAGCAGCTTGGACAGGGGTCACACAGATACGCAGTATTTT. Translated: CASSLDRGHTDTQYF.

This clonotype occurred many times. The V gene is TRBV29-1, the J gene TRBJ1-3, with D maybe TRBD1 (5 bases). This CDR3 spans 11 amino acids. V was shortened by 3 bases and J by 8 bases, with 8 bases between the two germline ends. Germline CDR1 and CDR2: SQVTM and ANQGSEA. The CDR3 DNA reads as TGCAGCGTTGACCAGGGTGACACCATATATTTT. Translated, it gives CSVDQGDTIYF.

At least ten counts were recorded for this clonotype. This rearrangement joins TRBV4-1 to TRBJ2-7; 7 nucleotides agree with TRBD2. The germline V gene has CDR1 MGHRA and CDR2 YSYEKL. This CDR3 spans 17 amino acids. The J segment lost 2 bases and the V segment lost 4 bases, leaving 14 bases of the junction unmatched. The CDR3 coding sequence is TGCGCCAGCAGCCTTTCTCCTAGCGGTGGCGTAACCTACGAGCAGTACTTC. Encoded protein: CASSLSPSGGVTYEQYF.

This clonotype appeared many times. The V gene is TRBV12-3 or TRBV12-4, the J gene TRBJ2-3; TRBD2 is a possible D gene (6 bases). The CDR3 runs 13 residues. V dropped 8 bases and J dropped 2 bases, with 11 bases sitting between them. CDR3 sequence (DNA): TGTGCCAGCGTTCGGGGGTACACAGATACGCAGTATTTT. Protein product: CASVRGYTDTQYF.

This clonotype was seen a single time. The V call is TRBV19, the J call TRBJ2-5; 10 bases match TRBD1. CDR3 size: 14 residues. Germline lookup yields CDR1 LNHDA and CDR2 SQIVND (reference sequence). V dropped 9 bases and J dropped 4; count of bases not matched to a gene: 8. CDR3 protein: CASLDRGRAETQYF. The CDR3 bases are TGTGCCAGCCTCGACAGGGGGCGCGCAGAGACCCAGTACTTC. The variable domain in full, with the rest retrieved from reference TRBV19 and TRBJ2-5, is DGGITQSPKYLFRKEGQNVTLSCEQNLNHDAMYWYRQDPGQGLRLIYYSQIVNDFQKGDIAEGYSVSREKKESFPLTVTSAQKNPTAFYLCASLDRGRAETQYFGPGTRLLVL.

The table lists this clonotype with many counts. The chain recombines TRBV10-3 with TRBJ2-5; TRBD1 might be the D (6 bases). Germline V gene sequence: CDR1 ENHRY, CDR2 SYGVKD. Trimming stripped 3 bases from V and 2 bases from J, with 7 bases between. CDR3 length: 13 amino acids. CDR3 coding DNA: TGTGCCATCAGTGAAAGGGGGCAAGAGACCCAGTACTTC. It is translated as CAISERGQETQYF.

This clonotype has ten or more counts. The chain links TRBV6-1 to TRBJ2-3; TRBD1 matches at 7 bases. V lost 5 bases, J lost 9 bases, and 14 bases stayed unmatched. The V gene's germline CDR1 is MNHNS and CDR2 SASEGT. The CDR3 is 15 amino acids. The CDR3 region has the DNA TGTGCCAGCAGTTTGAATGGACAGGCCTCGGGAACGCAGTATTTT. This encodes CASSLNGQASGTQYF.

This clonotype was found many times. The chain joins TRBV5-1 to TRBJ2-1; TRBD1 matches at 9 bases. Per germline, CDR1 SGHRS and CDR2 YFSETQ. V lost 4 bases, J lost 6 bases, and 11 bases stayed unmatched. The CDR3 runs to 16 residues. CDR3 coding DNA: TGCGCCAGCAGCGGAGGGGGGACAGGGCCCACCAATGAGCAGTTCTTC. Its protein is CASSGGGTGPTNEQFF.

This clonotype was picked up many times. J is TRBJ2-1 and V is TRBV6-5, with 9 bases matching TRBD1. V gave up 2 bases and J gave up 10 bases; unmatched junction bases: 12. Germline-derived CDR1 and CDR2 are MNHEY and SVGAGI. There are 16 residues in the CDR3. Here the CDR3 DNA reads TGTGCCAGCAGTTACGTCTTGGGACAGGGATTGGCCGAGCAGTTCTTC. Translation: CASSYVLGQGLAEQFF.

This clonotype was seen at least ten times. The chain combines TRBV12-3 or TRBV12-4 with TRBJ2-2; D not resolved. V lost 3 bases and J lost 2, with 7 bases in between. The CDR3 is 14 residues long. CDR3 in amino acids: CASSLHSNTGELFF. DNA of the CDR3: TGTGCCAGCAGTTTGCACAGCAACACCGGGGAGCTGTTTTTT.

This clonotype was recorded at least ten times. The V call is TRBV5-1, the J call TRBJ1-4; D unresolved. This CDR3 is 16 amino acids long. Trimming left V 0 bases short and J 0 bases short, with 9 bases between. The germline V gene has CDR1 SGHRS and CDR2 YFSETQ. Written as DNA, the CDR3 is TGCGCCAGCAGCTTGGTCCCAGCGCCAACTAATGAAAAACTGTTTTTT. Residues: CASSLVPAPTNEKLFF.

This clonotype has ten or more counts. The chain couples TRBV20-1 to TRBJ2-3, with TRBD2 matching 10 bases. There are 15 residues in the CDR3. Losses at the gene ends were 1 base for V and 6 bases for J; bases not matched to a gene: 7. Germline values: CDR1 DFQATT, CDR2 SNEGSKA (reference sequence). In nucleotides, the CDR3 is TGCAGTGCTAGAGCACCTAGCGGGGGCCGGGATACGCAGTATTTT. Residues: CSARAPSGGRDTQYF.

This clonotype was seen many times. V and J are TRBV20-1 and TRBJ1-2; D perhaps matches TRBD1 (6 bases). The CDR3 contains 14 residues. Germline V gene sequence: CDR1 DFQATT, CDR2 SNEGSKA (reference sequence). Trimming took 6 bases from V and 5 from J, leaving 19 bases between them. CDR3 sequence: CSAPAPDSRYGYTF. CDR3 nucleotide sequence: TGCAGTGCCCCTGCCCCGGACAGCCGATATGGCTACACCTTC.

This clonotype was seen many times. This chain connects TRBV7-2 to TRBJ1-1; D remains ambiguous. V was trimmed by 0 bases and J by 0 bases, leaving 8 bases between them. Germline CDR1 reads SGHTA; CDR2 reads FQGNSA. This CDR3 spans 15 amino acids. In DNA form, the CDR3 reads TGTGCCAGCAGCTTAGCCGGGCCTGTGAACACTGAAGCTTTCTTT. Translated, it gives CASSLAGPVNTEAFF.

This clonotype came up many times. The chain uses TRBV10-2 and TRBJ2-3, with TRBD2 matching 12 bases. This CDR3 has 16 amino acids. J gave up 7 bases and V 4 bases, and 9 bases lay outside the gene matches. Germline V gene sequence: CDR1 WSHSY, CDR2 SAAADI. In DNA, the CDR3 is TGCGCCAGCAGTGTCCTACTAGCGGGGGGCCTGAATACGCAGTATTTT. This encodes CASSVLLAGGLNTQYF.

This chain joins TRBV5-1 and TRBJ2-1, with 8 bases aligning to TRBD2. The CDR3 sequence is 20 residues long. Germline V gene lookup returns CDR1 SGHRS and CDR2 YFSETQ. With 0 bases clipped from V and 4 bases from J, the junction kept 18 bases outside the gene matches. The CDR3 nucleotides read TGCGCCAGCAGCTTGGTATCCGGACGGGGGGGTATGAGGTCATACAATGAGCAGTTCTTC. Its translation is CASSLVSGRGGMRSYNEQFF.